The rows below give T cell receptor beta chains drawn from one sample of a study of CD8+CD57+ T cells in acquired aplastic anemia. TCRdb passed the reads through MiXCR, listing each CDR3 protein once. The table shows fewer than 100,000 distinct CDR3 sequences, with about half occurring only once. The sample was sorted CD4+, CD8+, or CD8+CD57+ T cells (not recorded which) from PBMCs. The receptor source for this set is a human donor in good health, serving as a control. Both conserved end residues are part of each CDR3. The order of the fields is D gene, V gene, CDR3 length, J gene, clone size, CDR3 protein, CDR3 DNA. The D gene is left open where the match is weak. Clone size is stated in some rows and not others, as once, few, many or a class when expanded.

NA	TRBV3-1	14	TRBJ1-1	NA	CASSQDWVNTEAFF	TGTGCCAGCAGCCAAGATTGGGTGAACACTGAAGCTTTCTTT
NA	TRBV4-2	11	TRBJ2-7	many	CASSNHNEQYF	TGTGCCAGCAGCAATCACAACGAGCAGTACTTC
NA	TRBV9	17	TRBJ1-1	many	CASSVATGVGMNTEAFF	TGTGCCAGCAGCGTAGCTACGGGGGTTGGGATGAACACTGAAGCTTTCTTT
NA	TRBV15	16	TRBJ2-1	NA	CATSRDRRGLFHEQFF	TGTGCCACCAGCAGAGATCGGAGGGGTCTGTTTCATGAGCAGTTCTTC
NA	TRBV11-3	14	TRBJ1-1	few	CASSSDDRSTEAFF	TGTGCCAGCAGCTCCGACGACAGGTCCACTGAAGCTTTCTTT
NA	TRBV19	12	TRBJ1-2	NA	CASSRGIYGYTF	TGTGCCAGTAGTCGAGGGATATATGGCTACACCTTC
TRBD1	TRBV11-2	15	TRBJ2-7	NA	CASSLGQGGAYEQYF	TGTGCCAGCAGCTTAGGACAGGGGGGAGCCTACGAGCAGTACTTC
NA	TRBV20-1	15	TRBJ2-3	many	CSALGTTVSTDTQYF	TGCAGTGCTCTCGGTACGACGGTGTCCACAGATACGCAGTATTTT
NA	TRBV10-3	15	TRBJ2-7	NA	CAISEGGRRKYGQYF	TGTGCCATCAGTGAGGGGGGCAGGAGGAAATACGGGCAGTACTTC
NA	TRBV4-1	11	TRBJ2-1	many	CASSQRGGQFF	TGCGCCAGCAGCCAAAGGGGCGGGCAGTTCTTC
TRBD1	TRBV6-2/TRBV6-3	16	TRBJ1-1	NA	CASSYPLDRADTEAFF	TGTGCCAGCAGTTACCCCCTAGACAGGGCGGACACTGAAGCTTTCTTT
TRBD2	TRBV12-3/TRBV12-4	12	TRBJ2-1	NA	CASSFSGIEQFF	TGTGCCAGCAGTTTCAGCGGGATAGAGCAGTTCTTC
NA	TRBV24-1	15	TRBJ2-1	NA	CATSVGTGRSDEQFF	TGTGCCACCAGTGTGGGCACCGGGAGATCGGATGAGCAGTTCTTC
TRBD1	TRBV29-1	15	TRBJ1-2	few	CSVETDRGRDYGYTF	TGCAGCGTTGAGACGGACAGGGGGCGAGACTATGGCTACACCTTC
NA	TRBV6-1	14	TRBJ2-7	many	CASRSKVVNHEQYF	TGTGCCAGCAGAAGTAAGGTGGTCAATCACGAGCAGTACTTC
TRBD2	TRBV9	12	TRBJ2-7	many	CASSASGREQYF	TGTGCCAGCAGCGCTAGCGGGAGAGAGCAGTACTTC
NA	TRBV20-1	14	TRBJ1-5	NA	CSAREDNSNQPQHF	TGCAGTGCTAGGGAGGACAACTCCAATCAGCCCCAGCATTTT
TRBD1	TRBV7-2	13	TRBJ1-4	many	CASSLDRDEKLFF	TGTGCCAGCAGCTTGGACAGGGATGAAAAACTGTTTTTT
TRBD1	TRBV15	20	TRBJ2-7	NA	CATSIGGQGRELAISYEQYF	TGTGCCACCAGCATAGGGGGACAGGGTAGAGAGTTGGCAATTTCCTACGAGCAGTACTTC
TRBD1	TRBV2	15	TRBJ1-5	NA	CASTGGVASNQPQHF	TGTGCCAGTACAGGGGGGGTGGCTAGCAATCAGCCCCAGCATTTT
TRBD2	TRBV11-1	16	TRBJ2-1	NA	CASSSQRSGVSDEQFF	TGTGCCAGCAGCTCTCAAAGAAGCGGGGTGAGCGATGAGCAGTTCTTC
NA	TRBV12-3/TRBV12-4	12	TRBJ1-4	few	CASSLEGHLLFF	TGTGCCAGCAGCCTAGAAGGGCATTTGCTGTTTTTT
NA	TRBV2	13	TRBJ1-1	NA	CASSLTRNTEAFF	TGTGCCAGCAGTTTGACAAGGAACACTGAAGCTTTCTTT
NA	TRBV30	15	TRBJ2-7	NA	CAWSVRGHSSYEQYF	TGTGCCTGGAGTGTACGGGGACATTCCTCCTACGAGCAGTACTTC
NA	TRBV15	14	TRBJ2-7	NA	CATSRAGQPHEQYF	TGTGCCACCAGCAGAGCAGGACAGCCCCACGAGCAGTACTTC